Below, 31 T cell receptor beta chains from the same sample are listed, as sequenced in a study of beta chain features in type 1 diabetes. The study's findings and limits: Among patients with Type 1 diabetes, TCRB CDR3s were moderately but significantly shorter in every one of the four CD4+ subsets.

These receptors' targets are unknown. What was sequenced were expressed TCRB transcripts, since all of the isolated RNA had been reverse transcribed. The method was immunoSEQ multiplex PCR; TCRdb's version includes in-frame clones alone and lacks a portion of them. The table lists 150,000 to 200,000 clones, approximately 8% of them singletons. Material: central memory CD4+ T cells from blood. The receptors here all came from a woman in her forties with type 1 diabetes.

This clone was seen a few times. This chain joins TRBV10-2 and TRBJ1-1; weak D call: TRBD1 (6 bases). This CDR3 comprises 14 residues. CDR1 and CDR2 (germline): WSHSY, SAAADI. Between the trimmed V and J ends, which lost 2 bases and 1 base, there was a span of 8 bases. CDR3 DNA: TGCGCCAGCAGTGAGCCGGACAGGAACACTGAAGCTTTCTTT. This gives the protein CASSEPDRNTEAFF.

The chain uses TRBV7-2 and TRBJ1-2; tentative D call: TRBD1 (6 bases). Germline CDR1 reads SGHTA; CDR2 reads FQGNSA. The germline V and J ends were trimmed by 2 bases and 6 bases, with 10 bases remaining between them. There are 13 residues in the CDR3. This chain's CDR3 is CASSLWGRDGYTF. The DNA of the CDR3 is TGTGCCAGCAGCTTATGGGGGCGCGATGGCTACACCTTC.

The chain recombines TRBV5-4 with TRBJ1-2, with 11 bases identical to TRBD1. Germline lookup yields CDR1 SGHNT and CDR2 YYREEE (reference sequence). The CDR3 contains 15 residues. Germline trimming cut 0 bases from V and 8 bases from J; bases unmatched to any gene: 6. The CDR3: CASSLAGQGAGGYTF. The CDR3 bases are TGTGCCAGCAGCTTGGCAGGACAGGGGGCGGGGGGCTACACCTTC.

This clone appeared once. V usage is TRBV7-3 and J usage is TRBJ1-2; D possibly corresponds to TRBD1 (5 bases). Germline loops: CDR1 SGHTA, CDR2 FQGTGA. The CDR3 loop spans 13 amino acids. V lost 5 bases to trimming and J lost 8 bases, with 15 bases between them. This chain's CDR3 is CASSHPDSRGYTF. As DNA, the CDR3 is TGTGCCAGCAGCCATCCCGACAGTCGGGGCTACACCTTC.

This clone has just a few counts. The V gene is TRBV7-9, the J gene TRBJ2-7; D is perhaps TRBD1 (7 bases). V lost 5 bases and J 2 bases, leaving 16 bases between the germline ends. Germline V gene sequence: CDR1 SEHNR, CDR2 FQNEAQ (reference sequence). The CDR3 contains 15 residues. For the CDR3, the DNA is TGTGCCAGCAGCCGGAGGGACAGAGGGGCCTACGAGCAGTACTTC. This translates into CASSRRDRGAYEQYF.

The rearrangement joins TRBV7-3 to TRBJ2-5, with 12 bases lining up with TRBD2. With 5 bases clipped from V and 2 bases from J, the junction kept 3 bases outside the gene matches. The CDR3 loop spans 15 amino acids. Germline-derived CDR1 and CDR2 are SGHTA and FQGTGA. CDR3 coding DNA: TGTGCCAGCAGCCTTGGACTAGCGGGACAAGAGACCCAGTACTTC. This gives the protein CASSLGLAGQETQYF.

The chain carries TRBV30 and TRBJ2-6; the D gene is possibly TRBD1 (6 bases). The CDR3 is made up of 16 amino acids. Germline-derived CDR1 and CDR2 are GTSNPN and SVGIG (reference sequence). Between the trimmed V and J ends, which lost 2 bases and 0 bases, there was a span of 11 bases. Written as DNA, the CDR3 is TGTGCCTGGAGTTACAGGGTTCTCTCTGGGGCCAACGTCCTGACTTTC. Protein product: CAWSYRVLSGANVLTF.

In its sample, this clone was seen a few times. The gene calls are TRBV30 and TRBJ1-4; D unresolved. CDR3 length: 13 amino acids. CDR1 GTSNPN and CDR2 SVGIG come from the germline V gene (reference sequence). V lost 6 bases and J lost 8, with 16 bases in between. For the CDR3, the DNA is TGTGCCTGTCAGAAACCGGGGAAGGAAAAACTGTTTTTT. Translation gives CACQKPGKEKLFF.

This clone has more than one count but fewer than ten. The genes are TRBV18 and TRBJ1-6; 9 bases align to TRBD1. The trim removed 4 bases at V and 9 bases at J, leaving 10 bases unmatched. The CDR3 is 16 amino acids. Germline CDR1 KGHSH, CDR2 LQKENI. CDR3 loop: CASSQTGTGFGSPLHF. The CDR3 DNA reads as TGTGCCAGCTCACAGACCGGGACAGGGTTCGGTTCACCCCTCCACTTT.

This clone showed up just a few times. The gene calls are TRBV9 and TRBJ2-2, with TRBD1 matching over 9 bases. Germline V CDR1 and CDR2: SGDLS, YYNGEE. V shed 2 bases, J shed 3 bases, and the junction held 8 bases outside the gene matches. The CDR3 is made up of 17 amino acids. CDR3 residues: CASSVHGGQGDTGELFF. The CDR3 DNA follows: TGTGCCAGCAGCGTCCACGGGGGACAGGGCGACACCGGGGAGCTGTTTTTT.

The J gene is TRBJ2-1, the V gene TRBV28; TRBD2 aligns across 8 bases. V shed 4 bases, J shed 9 bases, and the junction held 8 bases outside the gene matches. The CDR3 covers 14 residues. The germline CDR1 and CDR2 sequences are MDHEN and SYDVKM. In DNA, the CDR3 is TGTGCCAGCAGTTCCGGGACTAGTCGGCGTGAGCAGTTCTTC. Translated, it gives CASSSGTSRREQFF.

V and J are TRBV5-1 and TRBJ1-1; 8 bases line up with TRBD1. The CDR3 sequence is 14 residues long. Looked up from germline, CDR1 is SGHRS and CDR2 is YFSETQ. V was clipped by 6 bases and J by 6 bases; unmatched bases: 10. The CDR3 DNA follows: TGCGCCAGCACCCAGACAGGGGCGGTCTCTGAAGCTTTCTTT. As protein: CASTQTGAVSEAFF.

The CDR3: CASSPGQARETQYF. CDR3 nucleotide sequence: TGTGCCAGCAGCCCGGGACAGGCCAGAGAGACCCAGTACTTC. V gene TRBV4-2 combines with J gene TRBJ2-5, with 8 positions matching TRBD1. This CDR3 is built from 14 residues. The V and J ends lost 4 bases and 4 bases, in that order; junction bases with no gene match: 5. Germline CDR1 is LGHNA and CDR2 is YNFKEQ.

This clone was counted between two and nine times. This chain connects TRBV7-2 to TRBJ2-3, with 13 bases that match TRBD2. The CDR3 totals 16 residues. The ends lost 1 base at V and 4 bases at J; junction bases unmatched: 2. Germline V gene data show CDR1 as SGHTA and CDR2 as FQGNSA. This chain's CDR3 is CASSLGGLAGPDTQYF. DNA for the CDR3: TGTGCCAGCAGCTTAGGGGGACTAGCGGGGCCAGATACGCAGTATTTT.

The chain joins TRBV9 to TRBJ2-1, with 12 bases aligning to TRBD2. The CDR3 runs to 16 residues. With 0 bases clipped from V and 6 bases from J, the junction kept 4 bases outside the gene matches. The germline gives CDR1 SGDLS, CDR2 YYNGEE. The CDR3 loop is CASSVAPSGRVNEQFF. The DNA of the CDR3 is TGTGCCAGCAGCGTAGCCCCTAGCGGGAGGGTCAATGAGCAGTTCTTC.

This sequence joins TRBV5-6 and TRBJ2-5; tentative D call: TRBD1 (6 bases). V lost 0 bases to trimming and J lost 5 bases, with 11 bases between them. Germline V gives CDR1 SGHDT, CDR2 YYEEEE. The CDR3 length is 14 residues. In nucleotides, the CDR3 is TGTGCCAGCAGCTTGGTGGGGGCGTCCGAGACCCAGTACTTC. It yields the protein CASSLVGASETQYF.

The chain uses TRBV7-2 and TRBJ2-7, with 10 bases that match TRBD1. Trimming removed 4 bases from V and 6 bases from J; junction bases left unmatched: 3. The V gene's germline CDR1 is SGHTA and CDR2 FQGNSA. CDR3 size: 13 residues. The CDR3 loop reads CASSYDRGREQYF. CDR3 nucleotide sequence: TGTGCCAGCAGCTACGACAGGGGGCGCGAGCAGTACTTC. The full variable domain, completed using reference TRBV7-2 and TRBJ2-7, is GAGVSQSPSNKVTEKGKDVELRCDPISGHTALYWYRQSLGQGLEFLIYFQGNSAPDKSGLPSDRFSAERTGGSVSTLTIQRTQQEDSAVYLCASSYDRGREQYFGPGTRLTVT.

This clone was seen just once. One junction end disagrees with the germline gene, perhaps due to a read error. The rearrangement joins TRBV7-7 to TRBJ2-5, with D perhaps matching TRBD2 (7 bases). The V gene's germline CDR1 is SSHAT and CDR2 FNYEAQ (reference sequence). The CDR3 runs to 15 residues. The CDR3 DNA reads TGTGCTAGCAGCTTAAGGGGGGAGGGTCAAGAGACCCAGTACTTC. Its translation: CASSLRGEGQETQYF. The full variable domain, rest sourced from reference TRBV7-7 and TRBJ2-5, is GAGVSQSPRYKVTKRGQDVTLRCDPISSHATLYWYQQALGQGPEFLTYFNYEAQPDKSGLPSDRFSAERPEGSISTLTIQRTEQRDSAMYRCASSLRGEGQETQYFGPGTRLLVL.

There are a few counts of this clone. This chain's CDR3 is CASSLGQSGRVEAFF. In DNA, the CDR3 is TGTGCCAGCAGTCTAGGACAGTCGGGGAGAGTGGAAGCTTTCTTT. The J gene is TRBJ1-1, the V gene TRBV7-2; TRBD1 is a possible D gene (6 bases). Germline loops: CDR1 SGHTA, CDR2 FQGNSA. CDR3 length equals 15 residues. V was clipped by 6 bases and J by 8 bases, with 22 bases between them. The full variable domain, with the rest looked up from reference TRBV7-2 and TRBJ1-1, is GAGVSQSPSNKVTEKGKDVELRCDPISGHTALYWYRQSLGQGLEFLIYFQGNSAPDKSGLPSDRFSAERTGGSVSTLTIQRTQQEDSAVYLCASSLGQSGRVEAFFGQGTRLTVV.

V gene TRBV28 combines with J gene TRBJ1-5; tentatively, D is TRBD1 (5 bases). The germline V and J ends were trimmed by 4 bases and 3 bases, with 7 bases remaining between them. The germline V gene encodes CDR1 MDHEN and CDR2 SYDVKM. The CDR3 extends over 13 amino acids. The CDR3 reads CASSWGLNQPQHF. The CDR3 DNA reads as TGTGCCAGCAGTTGGGGACTCAATCAGCCCCAGCATTTT. Together with reference TRBV28 and TRBJ1-5, the CDR3 gives the full variable domain: DVKVTQSSRYLVKRTGEKVFLECVQDMDHENMFWYRQDPGLGLRLIYFSYDVKMKEKGDIPEGYSVSREKKERFSLILESASTNQTSMYLCASSWGLNQPQHFGDGTRLSIL.

The sample holds a few counts of this clone. V gene TRBV5-4 combines with J gene TRBJ2-1; D remains unclear. Germline V gives CDR1 SGHNT, CDR2 YYREEE (reference sequence). The ends were cut back, 3 bases at V and 0 bases at J, with 4 bases in the middle. The CDR3 consists of 13 residues. The CDR3 sequence is CASSSGSYNEQFF. For the CDR3, the DNA is TGTGCCAGCAGCTCGGGCTCCTACAATGAGCAGTTCTTC. Based on the CDR3 plus reference TRBV5-4 and TRBJ2-1, the full variable domain is ETGVTQSPTHLIKTRGQQVTLRCSSQSGHNTVSWYQQALGQGPQFIFQYYREEENGRGNFPPRFSGLQFPNYSSELNVNALELDDSALYLCASSSGSYNEQFFGPGTRLTVL.

Only a few counts were recorded for this clone. This sequence joins TRBV7-2 and TRBJ2-3; the match to TRBD1 covers 7 bases. Germline lookup yields CDR1 SGHTA and CDR2 FQGNSA. The length of the CDR3 is 15 residues. V was pared by 5 bases and J by 2 bases, with 7 bases of the junction left unmatched. The DNA of the CDR3 is TGTGCCAGCAGCCCAAGACAGGGCTACACAGATACGCAGTATTTT. Residues: CASSPRQGYTDTQYF.

This clone was observed a few times. V is TRBV5-1 and J is TRBJ2-4, with a weak D call TRBD1 (6 bases). The V gene lost 4 bases and the J gene lost 0 bases, with 11 bases spanning the gap. The CDR3 is 15 amino acids. Germline V lookup: CDR1 SGHRS, CDR2 YFSETQ. The CDR3 DNA sequence: TGCGCCAGCAGCCTGGACAGTCTAGCCAAAAACATTCAGTACTTC. The encoded protein is CASSLDSLAKNIQYF.

This clone was detected a few times. The chain joins TRBV5-6 to TRBJ2-5; 7 nucleotides agree with TRBD2. The CDR3 consists of 17 residues. Germline values: CDR1 SGHDT, CDR2 YYEEEE. The ends lost 3 bases at V and 5 bases at J; junction bases unmatched: 16. In DNA form, the CDR3 reads TGTGCCAGCAGCTCCTTGGTCCTAACTAGCGCGACGGAGACCCAGTACTTC. Translated, it gives CASSSLVLTSATETQYF.

The chain links TRBV7-8 to TRBJ1-2; a possible D gene is TRBD1 (6 bases). The CDR3 length is 13 residues. Per the germline V gene, CDR1 is SGHVS and CDR2 is FQNEAQ. Trimming left V 4 bases short and J 0 bases short, with 6 bases between. CDR3 residues: CASSWGPNYGYTF. In DNA form, the CDR3 reads TGTGCCAGCAGCTGGGGGCCTAACTATGGCTACACCTTC.

This chain uses TRBV5-1 with TRBJ2-5; TRBD2 matches 10 bases. Trimming at V came to 0 bases and at J to 5 bases, leaving 4 bases not matched to a gene. The CDR3 covers 15 residues. Per germline, CDR1 SGHRS and CDR2 YFSETQ. The CDR3: CASSLAGGLAETQYF. As DNA, the CDR3 is TGCGCCAGCAGCTTGGCCGGGGGACTAGCGGAGACCCAGTACTTC.

This clone was seen more than once but under ten times. The chain links TRBV5-1 to TRBJ2-3; maybe TRBD1 (5 bases). This CDR3 region has 14 residues. The V gene lost 1 base and the J gene lost 3 bases, with 9 bases spanning the gap. The germline V gene has CDR1 SGHRS and CDR2 YFSETQ. The CDR3 reads CASSLQGPTDTQYF. The CDR3 DNA reads as TGCGCCAGCAGCTTGCAGGGTCCGACAGATACGCAGTATTTT. Complete variable domain (other parts from reference TRBV5-1 and TRBJ2-3): KAGVTQTPRYLIKTRGQQVTLSCSPISGHRSVSWYQQTPGQGLQFLFEYFSETQRNKGNFPGRFSGRQFSNSRSEMNVSTLELGDSALYLCASSLQGPTDTQYFGPGTRLTVL.

This clone was seen a few times. This chain links TRBV2 with TRBJ2-5; a weak D match, TRBD2 (5 bases). Germline V gene data show CDR1 as SNHLY and CDR2 as FYNNEI. CDR3 length: 13 amino acids. V was pared by 7 bases and J by 5 bases, with 14 bases between. CDR3 protein: CASKGASWETQYF. The CDR3 DNA reads TGTGCCAGCAAGGGAGCCTCGTGGGAGACCCAGTACTTC. The variable domain in full, completed from reference TRBV2 and TRBJ2-5, reads EPEVTQTPSHQVTQMGQEVILRCVPISNHLYFYWYRQILGQKVEFLVSFYNNEISEKSEIFDDQFSVERPDGSNFTLKIRSTKLEDSAMYFCASKGASWETQYFGPGTRLLVL.

Only a few counts were recorded for this clone. The chain recombines TRBV15 with TRBJ2-5; tentatively, D is TRBD1 (6 bases). Germline CDR1 and CDR2: LNHNV and YYDKDF (reference sequence). The CDR3 is made up of 15 amino acids. With 2 bases removed from V and 1 base from J, the gap between germline ends came to 11 bases. The chain's CDR3 is CATSRNTGFQETQYF. In DNA, the CDR3 is TGTGCCACCAGCAGAAACACAGGGTTCCAAGAGACCCAGTACTTC.

In the case of this clone: This sample also contains other DNA sequences that code for the same CDR3. The CDR3 nucleotides read TGCGCCAGCAGCTTCGGACAGGGAGAGGAGACCCAGTACTTC. Translated: CASSFGQGEETQYF. The chain couples TRBV5-1 to TRBJ2-5; the match to TRBD1 covers 8 bases. The germline V gene encodes CDR1 SGHRS and CDR2 YFSETQ. This CDR3 is built from 14 residues. Trimming took 2 bases from V and 5 from J; bases not matched to a gene: 5.

This clone was detected only a few times. The V call is TRBV27, the J call TRBJ2-3; possibly TRBD1 for D (5 bases). There are 14 residues in the CDR3. V lost 0 bases and J lost 1, with 5 bases in between. The germline V gene encodes CDR1 MNHEY and CDR2 SMNVEV (reference sequence). The CDR3 region has the DNA TGTGCCAGCAGTTTATCAGGGGGCACAGATACGCAGTATTTT. This encodes CASSLSGGTDTQYF.